Below, 5 T cell receptor beta chains from the same sample are listed, as sequenced in a study of shared clonotypes between healthy human individuals. TCRdb's table, derived via immunoSEQ multiplex PCR, lists solely in-frame clones and lacks some. The sample lists 1 million to 1.3 million clones, 70% to 80% occurring once. Sequencing was carried out using memory CD4+ T cells from PBMCs. Regarding subset: CD45RA-negative fraction. These receptors originate from a man younger than 30 in good health. Some clones in this sample may be carry-over from other donors' samples.

Many counts were recorded for this clone. This chain uses TRBV28 with TRBJ1-2, with TRBD1 matching 7 bases. V trimming: 5 bases; J trimming: 6 bases; junction bases outside the gene matches: 18. The V gene's germline CDR1 is MDHEN and CDR2 SYDVKM. The CDR3 extends over 17 amino acids. CDR3 loop: CASSAGTVIADLNGYTF. CDR3 DNA sequence: TGTGCCAGCAGTGCCGGGACAGTCATCGCCGACCTAAATGGCTACACCTTC.

The chain is built from TRBV7-2 and TRBJ1-4; D unclear. CDR1 is SGHTA and CDR2 is FQGNSA in the germline V gene. The V end lost 8 bases, the J end lost 8 bases, and 12 bases lay between the germline ends. The CDR3 runs to 12 residues. CDR3 sequence (DNA): TGTGCCAGCGGGAAGCGGGAAGAAAAACTGTTTTTT. It translates to CASGKREEKLFF. Variable domain in full (rest from reference TRBV7-2 and TRBJ1-4): GAGVSQSPSNKVTEKGKDVELRCDPISGHTALYWYRQSLGQGLEFLIYFQGNSAPDKSGLPSDRFSAERTGGSVSTLTIQRTQQEDSAVYLCASGKREEKLFFGSGTQLSVL.

The chain is built from TRBV13 and TRBJ2-7, with D unclear. V was cut by 5 bases and J by 2 bases, with 10 bases left in between. This CDR3 is built from 13 residues. The germline V gene encodes CDR1 PRHDT and CDR2 FYEKMQ (reference sequence). The CDR3 reads CASSASRAYEQYF. CDR3 bases: TGTGCCAGCAGCGCCAGCAGAGCCTACGAGCAGTACTTC.

The table lists this clone with many counts. The chain links TRBV2 to TRBJ1-5, with D perhaps matching TRBD1 (6 bases). Germline CDR1 is SNHLY and CDR2 is FYNNEI. The CDR3 contains 14 residues. The ends were cut back, 3 bases at V and 1 base at J, with 7 bases in the middle. In DNA form, the CDR3 reads TGTGCCAGCAGTGAGGGGGCGAGCAATCAGCCCCAGCATTTT. Protein: CASSEGASNQPQHF.

V gene TRBV18 combines with J gene TRBJ1-2, with D unclear. Germline CDR1 is KGHSH and CDR2 is LQKENI. This CDR3 region has 14 residues. The V gene lost 1 base and the J gene lost 3 bases, with 9 bases spanning the gap. The CDR3, as DNA: TGTGCCAGCTCACCACTAAAGCTAGACTATGGCTACACCTTC. Residues: CASSPLKLDYGYTF.